Below, 18 T cell receptor beta chains from the same sample are listed, as sequenced in a study of cytomegalovirus exposure and HLA in healthy donors. Both 60 Vbeta primers and 13 Jbeta primers went into the PCR. Generated by immunoSEQ multiplex PCR, the TCRdb table keeps only in-frame clones and is missing some. This repertoire shows fewer than 100,000 clones, around three quarters found once; its top ten account for roughly 2%. The sequenced sample consisted of PBMCs. These receptors all come from a man aged 40-55 years in good health and CMV-seronegative.

This clone was detected once. The chain combines TRBV5-1 with TRBJ2-6, with TRBD1 matching 9 bases. This CDR3 is 18 amino acids long. From germline, CDR1 is SGHRS and CDR2 YFSETQ. J lost 2 bases, V lost 3 bases, and 9 bases had no gene match. CDR3 amino acids: CASSSLNRGLAGANVLTF. CDR3 nucleotide sequence: TGCGCCAGCAGCTCCCTCAACAGGGGGCTAGCTGGGGCCAACGTCCTGACTTTC.

The chain recombines TRBV10-3 with TRBJ2-3, with D possibly matching TRBD2 (6 bases). The germline CDR1 and CDR2 sequences are ENHRY and SYGVKD. CDR3 length equals 13 residues. V lost 6 bases and J lost 5, with 12 bases in between. CDR3 sequence reads: CAISPETRDTQYF. The CDR3 bases are TGTGCCATCAGCCCGGAGACTAGAGATACGCAGTATTTT.

The chain recombines TRBV28 with TRBJ1-2, with TRBD1 matching 7 bases. V shed 4 bases and J 14 bases; nucleotides not matched to a gene: 22. This CDR3 is 16 amino acids long. Germline V gene sequence: CDR1 MDHEN, CDR2 SYDVKM. The CDR3 sequence is CASSSSVEGGHTLFTF. DNA of the CDR3: TGTGCCAGCAGTTCCTCTGTTGAAGGGGGCCATACCCTATTTACCTTC.

This clone was seen a handful of times. V usage is TRBV27 and J usage is TRBJ2-5; tentatively, D is TRBD1 (6 bases). Germline CDR1 MNHEY, CDR2 SMNVEV (reference sequence). Trimming took 1 base from V and 0 from J, leaving 9 bases between them. This CDR3 spans 15 amino acids. The CDR3 here is CASSLWAGDQETQYF. CDR3 nucleotide sequence: TGTGCCAGCAGTTTATGGGCAGGGGACCAAGAGACCCAGTACTTC.

This clone was recorded once. The chain carries TRBV28 and TRBJ2-2, with D perhaps TRBD1 (6 bases). The germline V gene encodes CDR1 MDHEN and CDR2 SYDVKM. Between the trimmed V and J ends, which lost 5 bases and 7 bases, there was a span of 26 bases. The CDR3 extends over 18 amino acids. In nucleotides, the CDR3 is TGTGCCAGCAGTCCAACCCTCGGACAGTCACCGAGGATCGGGGAGCTGTTTTTT. This translates into CASSPTLGQSPRIGELFF.

The V and J genes are TRBV7-2 and TRBJ1-5, with no clear D. The CDR3 extends over 15 amino acids. V lost 0 bases to trimming and J lost 8 bases, with 14 bases between them. CDR1 is SGHTA and CDR2 is FQGNSA in the germline V gene. CDR3 sequence: CASSLAGVRAEPQHF. The CDR3 DNA reads TGTGCCAGCAGCTTAGCTGGGGTGCGGGCGGAGCCCCAGCATTTT.

The sample holds a few counts of this clone. This chain uses TRBV19 with TRBJ2-3; D gene ambiguous. Germline values: CDR1 LNHDA, CDR2 SQIVND (reference sequence). V lost 6 bases and J 1 base, leaving 5 bases between the germline ends. The CDR3 spans 12 residues. In DNA, the CDR3 is TGTGCCAGTAGCCCCGGCACAGATACGCAGTATTTT. Encoded protein: CASSPGTDTQYF.

The J gene is TRBJ2-1, the V gene TRBV11-3; D remains ambiguous. The CDR3 has 13 residues. The germline V and J ends were trimmed by 2 bases and 5 bases, with 7 bases remaining between them. Germline V gives CDR1 SGHNT, CDR2 YENEEA. This CDR3 is CASSLNLHNEQFF. The CDR3 DNA follows: TGTGCCAGCAGCTTAAATCTCCACAATGAGCAGTTCTTC.

This rearrangement joins TRBV18 to TRBJ2-1; tentatively, D is TRBD2 (6 bases). The V end lost 0 bases, the J end lost 9 bases, and 15 bases lay between the germline ends. The length of the CDR3 is 15 residues. Germline lookup yields CDR1 KGHSH and CDR2 LQKENI. The CDR3 loop reads CASSPPQGGVREQFF. The CDR3 DNA reads TGTGCCAGCTCACCACCGCAAGGAGGGGTTCGTGAGCAGTTCTTC.

CDR3 in amino acids: CASSLTSGAYEQYF. CDR3 sequence (DNA): TGTGCCAGTAGTTTGACTAGCGGCGCCTACGAGCAGTACTTC. The V and J genes are TRBV19 and TRBJ2-7; 9 bases are shared with TRBD2. Germline trimming cut 5 bases from V and 2 bases from J; bases unmatched to any gene: 4. Per the germline V gene, CDR1 is LNHDA and CDR2 is SQIVND (reference sequence). This CDR3 has 14 amino acids.

About this clone itself: At one end the junction does not follow the germline gene, possibly because of a read error. V is TRBV7-9 and J is TRBJ2-7, with 9 bases that match TRBD1. Germline CDR1 reads SEHNR; CDR2 reads FQNEAQ (reference sequence). The CDR3 consists of 16 residues. Here the CDR3 reads CSSSYPGQGMPYEQYF. In DNA form, the CDR3 reads TGTTCCAGCAGCTATCCGGGACAGGGAATGCCCTACGAGCAGTACTTC.

The chain carries TRBV28 and TRBJ1-2, with TRBD1 matching over 8 bases. CDR1 and CDR2 from the germline V gene are MDHEN and SYDVKM. CDR3 length equals 15 residues. After removal of 5 bases from V and 0 bases from J, the junction contained 5 bases not matched to a gene. Written as DNA, the CDR3 is TGTGCCAGCAGTGCAGGACAGGGCACTAACTATGGCTACACCTTC. Its protein product is CASSAGQGTNYGYTF.

This chain links TRBV19 with TRBJ1-1; 7 bases are shared with TRBD1. Germline assignment: CDR1 LNHDA and CDR2 SQIVND (reference sequence). This CDR3 contains 14 residues. V was pared by 6 bases and J by 2 bases, with 6 bases of the junction left unmatched. The CDR3 nucleotides read TGTGCCAGTAGGTTACAGGGGAGTAACACTGAAGCTTTCTTT. It translates to CASRLQGSNTEAFF.

The chain joins TRBV7-2 to TRBJ2-3, with a weak D call TRBD1 (5 bases). V lost 3 bases and J lost 9, with 19 bases in between. The CDR3 covers 15 residues. CDR1 SGHTA and CDR2 FQGNSA come from the germline V gene. CDR3 sequence (DNA): TGTGCCAGCAGCTTGGTGGGGCTGCCCTTGGGAACGCAGTATTTT. Translated, it gives CASSLVGLPLGTQYF.

This chain joins TRBV4-1 and TRBJ1-5; TRBD1 aligns across 8 bases. The CDR3 is 16 residues long. J was trimmed by 2 bases and V by 4 bases; bases with no gene match: 7. Per the germline V gene, CDR1 is MGHRA and CDR2 is YSYEKL. The CDR3 DNA is TGCGCCAGCAGCCCCCGACAGGGGTTGGGCAATCAGCCCCAGCATTTT. Protein: CASSPRQGLGNQPQHF.

The J gene is TRBJ2-6, the V gene TRBV6-5; 7 bases fit TRBD1. Looked up from germline, CDR1 is MNHEY and CDR2 is SVGAGI. With V trimmed by 6 bases and J by 1 base, 0 bases remained unmatched. The CDR3 is 14 amino acids. The CDR3 DNA reads TGTGCCAGCAGGACAGGGTCTGGGGCCAACGTCCTGACTTTC. Amino acids: CASRTGSGANVLTF.

The chain combines TRBV4-2 with TRBJ2-5; TRBD2 matches 8 bases. This CDR3 contains 14 residues. Germline CDR1 is LGHNA and CDR2 is YNFKEQ. V trimming: 4 bases; J trimming: 5 bases; junction bases outside the gene matches: 6. The CDR3 loop reads CASSLLGGGETQYF. Here the CDR3 DNA reads TGTGCCAGCAGCCTTCTTGGCGGGGGGGAGACCCAGTACTTC.

This sequence joins TRBV11-2 and TRBJ2-2, with 7 bases matching TRBD1. V dropped 8 bases and J dropped 2; count of bases not matched to a gene: 8. The germline V gene encodes CDR1 SGHAT and CDR2 FQNNGV. CDR3 size: 15 residues. The CDR3 spells CASRPGTENTGELFF. The CDR3 DNA reads as TGTGCCAGCCGACCCGGGACAGAAAACACCGGGGAGCTGTTTTTT.